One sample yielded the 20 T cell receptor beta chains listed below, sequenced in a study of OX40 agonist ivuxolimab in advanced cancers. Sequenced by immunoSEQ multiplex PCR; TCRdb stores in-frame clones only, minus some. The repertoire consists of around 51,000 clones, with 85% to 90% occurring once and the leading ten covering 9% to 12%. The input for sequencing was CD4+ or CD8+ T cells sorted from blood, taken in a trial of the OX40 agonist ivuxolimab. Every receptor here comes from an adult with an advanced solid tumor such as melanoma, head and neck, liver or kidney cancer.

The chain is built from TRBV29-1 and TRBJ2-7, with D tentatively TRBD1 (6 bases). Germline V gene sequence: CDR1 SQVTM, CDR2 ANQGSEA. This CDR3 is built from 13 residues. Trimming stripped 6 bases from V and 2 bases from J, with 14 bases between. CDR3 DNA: TGCAGCGTGCTTCGGGACACCGCCTACGAGCAGTACTTC. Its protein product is CSVLRDTAYEQYF.

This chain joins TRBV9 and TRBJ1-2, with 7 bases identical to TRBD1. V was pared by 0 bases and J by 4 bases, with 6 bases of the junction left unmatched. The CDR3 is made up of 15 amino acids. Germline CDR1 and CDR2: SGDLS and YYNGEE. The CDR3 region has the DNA TGTGCCAGCAGCGTAGCTGGAGGGGGCGGCTATGGCTACACCTTC. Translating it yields CASSVAGGGGYGYTF.

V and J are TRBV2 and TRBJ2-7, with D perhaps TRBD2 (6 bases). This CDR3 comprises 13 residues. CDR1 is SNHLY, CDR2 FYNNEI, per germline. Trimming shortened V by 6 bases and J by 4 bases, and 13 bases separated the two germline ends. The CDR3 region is CASSFGGGYEQYF. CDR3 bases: TGTGCCAGCAGCTTCGGTGGGGGGTACGAGCAGTACTTC.

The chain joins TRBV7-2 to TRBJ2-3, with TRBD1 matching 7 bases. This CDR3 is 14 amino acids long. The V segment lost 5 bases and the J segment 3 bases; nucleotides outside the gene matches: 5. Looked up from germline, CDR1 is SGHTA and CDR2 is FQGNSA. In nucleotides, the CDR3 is TGTGCCAGCAGCCGCGACAGGGAAACAGATACGCAGTATTTT. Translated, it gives CASSRDRETDTQYF.

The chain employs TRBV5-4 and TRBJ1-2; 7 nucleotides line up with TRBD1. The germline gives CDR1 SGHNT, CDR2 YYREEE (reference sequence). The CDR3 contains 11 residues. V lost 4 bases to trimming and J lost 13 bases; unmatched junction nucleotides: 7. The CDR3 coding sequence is TGTGCCAGCAGCCTCGGACAGGCGCGCACCTTC. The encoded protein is CASSLGQARTF.

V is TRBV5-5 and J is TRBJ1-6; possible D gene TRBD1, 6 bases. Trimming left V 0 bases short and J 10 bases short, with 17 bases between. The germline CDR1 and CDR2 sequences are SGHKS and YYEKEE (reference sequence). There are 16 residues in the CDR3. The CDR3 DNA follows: TGTGCCAGCAGCTTGGTACAGGGAAGCAGTGGATCACCCCTCCACTTT. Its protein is CASSLVQGSSGSPLHF.

The CDR3 loop reads CASSPISWTGQETQYF. CDR3 coding DNA: TGTGCCAGCAGTCCGATATCCTGGACAGGCCAAGAGACCCAGTACTTC. The chain uses TRBV27 and TRBJ2-5; 7 bases map to TRBD1. The germline CDR1 and CDR2 sequences are MNHEY and SMNVEV (reference sequence). V lost 5 bases to trimming and J lost 1 base; unmatched junction nucleotides: 10. This CDR3 has 16 residues.

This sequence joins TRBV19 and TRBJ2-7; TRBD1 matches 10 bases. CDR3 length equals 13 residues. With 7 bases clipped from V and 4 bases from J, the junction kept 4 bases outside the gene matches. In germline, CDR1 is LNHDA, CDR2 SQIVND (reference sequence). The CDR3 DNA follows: TGTGCCAGTACCGGGACAGGGGTGTACGAGCAGTACTTC. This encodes CASTGTGVYEQYF. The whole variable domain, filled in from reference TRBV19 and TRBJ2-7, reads DGGITQSPKYLFRKEGQNVTLSCEQNLNHDAMYWYRQDPGQGLRLIYYSQIVNDFQKGDIAEGYSVSREKKESFPLTVTSAQKNPTAFYLCASTGTGVYEQYFGPGTRLTVT.

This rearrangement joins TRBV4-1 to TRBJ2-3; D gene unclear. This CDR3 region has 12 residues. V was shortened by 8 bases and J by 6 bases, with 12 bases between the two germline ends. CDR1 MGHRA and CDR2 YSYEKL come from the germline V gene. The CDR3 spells CASLGSGDTQYF. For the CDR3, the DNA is TGCGCCAGCTTAGGGTCCGGGGATACGCAGTATTTT.

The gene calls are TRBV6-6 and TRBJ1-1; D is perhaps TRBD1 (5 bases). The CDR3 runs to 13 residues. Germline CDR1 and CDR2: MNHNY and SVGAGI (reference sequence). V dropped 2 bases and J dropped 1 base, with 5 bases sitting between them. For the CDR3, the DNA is TGTGCCAGCAGTTACGGGGGGAACACTGAAGCTTTCTTT. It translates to CASSYGGNTEAFF.

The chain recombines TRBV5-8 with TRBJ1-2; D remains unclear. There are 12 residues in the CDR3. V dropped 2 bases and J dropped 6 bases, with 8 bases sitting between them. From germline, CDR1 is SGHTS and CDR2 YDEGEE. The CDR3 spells CASSFLQHGYTF. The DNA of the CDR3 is TGTGCCAGCAGCTTCCTACAGCATGGCTACACCTTC.

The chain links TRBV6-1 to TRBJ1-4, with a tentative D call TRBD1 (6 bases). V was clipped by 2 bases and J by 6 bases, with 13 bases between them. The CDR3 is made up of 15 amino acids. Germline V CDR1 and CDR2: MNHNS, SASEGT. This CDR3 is CASSEWTDLDEKLFF. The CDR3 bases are TGTGCCAGCAGTGAATGGACAGACCTTGATGAAAAACTGTTTTTT.

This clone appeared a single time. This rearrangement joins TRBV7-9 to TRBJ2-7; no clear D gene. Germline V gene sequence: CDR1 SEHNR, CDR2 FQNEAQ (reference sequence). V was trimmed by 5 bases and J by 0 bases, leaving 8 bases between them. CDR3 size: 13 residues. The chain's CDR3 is CASSGRSSYEQYF. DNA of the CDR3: TGTGCCAGCAGCGGACGGAGCTCCTACGAGCAGTACTTC.

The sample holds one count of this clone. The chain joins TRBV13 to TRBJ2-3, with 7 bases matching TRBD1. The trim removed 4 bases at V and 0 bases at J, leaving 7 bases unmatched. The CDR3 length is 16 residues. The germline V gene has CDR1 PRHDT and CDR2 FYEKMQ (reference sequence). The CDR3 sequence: CASSSTGTVSTDTQYF. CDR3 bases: TGTGCCAGCAGCTCAACTGGGACAGTTAGCACAGATACGCAGTATTTT. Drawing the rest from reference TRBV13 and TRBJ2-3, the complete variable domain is AAGVIQSPRHLIKEKRETATLKCYPIPRHDTVYWYQQGPGQDPQFLISFYEKMQSDKGSIPDRFSAQQFSDYHSELNMSSLELGDSALYFCASSSTGTVSTDTQYFGPGTRLTVL.

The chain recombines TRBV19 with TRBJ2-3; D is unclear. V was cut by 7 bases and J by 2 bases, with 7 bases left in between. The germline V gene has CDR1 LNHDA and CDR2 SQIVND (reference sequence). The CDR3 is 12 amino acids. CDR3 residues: CASTQNTDTQYF. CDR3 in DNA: TGTGCCAGTACGCAGAACACAGATACGCAGTATTTT. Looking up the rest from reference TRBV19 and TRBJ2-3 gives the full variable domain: DGGITQSPKYLFRKEGQNVTLSCEQNLNHDAMYWYRQDPGQGLRLIYYSQIVNDFQKGDIAEGYSVSREKKESFPLTVTSAQKNPTAFYLCASTQNTDTQYFGPGTRLTVL.

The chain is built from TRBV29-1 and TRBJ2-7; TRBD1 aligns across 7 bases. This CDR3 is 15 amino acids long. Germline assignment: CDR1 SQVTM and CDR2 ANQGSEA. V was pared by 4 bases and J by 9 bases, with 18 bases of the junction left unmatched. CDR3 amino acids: CSVALGETGQRLQYF. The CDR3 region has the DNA TGCAGCGTTGCACTCGGTGAAACGGGACAGCGTTTGCAGTACTTC.

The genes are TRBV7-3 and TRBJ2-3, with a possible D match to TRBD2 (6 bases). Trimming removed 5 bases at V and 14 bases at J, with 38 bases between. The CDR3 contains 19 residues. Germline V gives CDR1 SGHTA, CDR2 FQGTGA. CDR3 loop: CASSRRRGLRDLPPLRRYF. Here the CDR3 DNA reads TGTGCCAGCAGCCGACGTCGAGGGTTACGGGACTTACCCCCACTACGGCGGTATTTT.

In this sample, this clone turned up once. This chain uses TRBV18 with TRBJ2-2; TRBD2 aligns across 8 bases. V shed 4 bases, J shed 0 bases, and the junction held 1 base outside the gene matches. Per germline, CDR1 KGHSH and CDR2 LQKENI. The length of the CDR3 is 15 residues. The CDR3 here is CASSRSGTNTGELFF. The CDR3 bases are TGTGCCAGCTCACGTAGCGGGACGAACACCGGGGAGCTGTTTTTT.

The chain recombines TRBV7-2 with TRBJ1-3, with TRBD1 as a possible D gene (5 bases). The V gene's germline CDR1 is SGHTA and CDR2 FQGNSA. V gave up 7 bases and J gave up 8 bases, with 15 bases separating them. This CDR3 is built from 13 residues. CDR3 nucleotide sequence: TGTGCCAGCACCTCCGGGGGGGGAGACACCATATATTTT. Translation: CASTSGGGDTIYF.

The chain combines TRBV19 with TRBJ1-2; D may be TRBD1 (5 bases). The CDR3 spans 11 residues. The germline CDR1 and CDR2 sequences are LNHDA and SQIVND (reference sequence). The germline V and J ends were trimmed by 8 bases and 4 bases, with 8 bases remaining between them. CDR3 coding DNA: TGTGCCAGTTGGGACCCCTATGGCTACACCTTC. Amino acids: CASWDPYGYTF.